This T cell receptor beta chain was identified during a study of blood T cell repertoires in COVID-19. Study background: There were acute and convalescent COVID-19 samples, and they came from the United States, Italy and Spain. The cDNA or gDNA used as material had been derived from T cells, B-cell-depleted T cells, or PBMCs.

Germline values: CDR1 GTSNPN, CDR2 SVGIG (reference sequence). The CDR3 runs to 13 residues. The germline V and J ends were trimmed by 2 bases and 9 bases, with 14 bases remaining between them. Enrolled during active infection, Seattle patients were then followed longitudinally. In the original processing: Estimates of nucleated cell counts were drawn from the amplification of reference gene primers. Using immunoSEQ multiplex PCR, the repertoire was profiled, and TCRdb retains in-frame clones only, with some absent. V and J calls and clone size are as listed in that table; D and trimming were resolved from the DNA. Of roughly 180,000 clones listed, roughly 94% are singletons.

The chain carries TRBV30 and TRBJ1-3; D is ambiguous. The clonotype comes from a man aged 25-45 years with COVID-19, enrolled during active disease. The sequenced sample consisted of peripheral blood. The CDR3 region is CAWSPDGRVTIYF. The CDR3 DNA sequence: TGTGCCTGGAGTCCCGACGGGAGGGTCACCATATATTTT.